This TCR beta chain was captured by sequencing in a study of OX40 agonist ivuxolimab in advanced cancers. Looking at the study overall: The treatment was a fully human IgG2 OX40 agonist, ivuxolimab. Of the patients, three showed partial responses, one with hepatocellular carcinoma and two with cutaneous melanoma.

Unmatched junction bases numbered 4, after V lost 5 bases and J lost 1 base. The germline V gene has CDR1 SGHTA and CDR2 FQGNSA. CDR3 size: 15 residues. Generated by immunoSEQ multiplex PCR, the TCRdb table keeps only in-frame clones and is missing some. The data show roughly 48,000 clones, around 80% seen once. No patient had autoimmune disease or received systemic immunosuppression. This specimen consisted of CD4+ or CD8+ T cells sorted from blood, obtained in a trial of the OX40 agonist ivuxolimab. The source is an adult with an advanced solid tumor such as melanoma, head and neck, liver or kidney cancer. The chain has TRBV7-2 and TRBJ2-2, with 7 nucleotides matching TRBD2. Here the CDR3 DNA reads TGTGCCAGCAGCCCCAGCGGGATGAACACCGGGGAGCTGTTTTTT. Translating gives CASSPSGMNTGELFF.